This T cell receptor beta chain was found in a study of shared clonotypes between healthy human individuals. The CDR3 has 16 amino acids. CDR1 is SGHRS, CDR2 YFSETQ, per germline. The V end was cut by 4 bases, the J end by 3 bases, with 20 bases between. Regarding this clone: Its antigen is currently unknown.

Profiling relied on immunoSEQ multiplex PCR, and the TCRdb table lists in-frame clones only, not all of them. The sample contains roughly 2.5 million clones, approximately 90% of which appear only once. Study results and limitations: Relative to clonotypes present in all four donors, those not shared had lower generation probabilities.

The gene calls are TRBV5-1 and TRBJ2-7; D possibly matches TRBD1 or TRBD2 (6 bases each). Sequenced sample: naive CD4+ T cells sorted from blood. The subset was: CD45RA+ positively selected. The sequence came from a man younger than 30 in good health. CDR3 DNA: TGCGCCAGCAGCCCGACGGGGGCAGAGTCTTTCTACGAGCAGTACTTC. Encoded protein: CASSPTGAESFYEQYF.